This TCR beta chain was identified in a study of radiation and T cells in renal cell carcinoma. The protocol was immunoSEQ multiplex PCR, while the TCRdb copy is restricted to in-frame clones and leaves out a portion. The data show tens of thousands of clones, 82% seen once. CDR3 length: 18 residues. Time point indicated: baseline pretreatment blood. Treatment meaning: 15 Gy SBRT to primary tumor, nephrectomy 4 weeks later. This material consisted of blood, taken from a patient whose treatment included radiotherapy and nephrectomy. This chain uses TRBV21-1 with TRBJ1-5; TRBD1 is the table's D call and was not checked against the DNA. TRBV21-1 is labeled a pseudogene. This TCR was recovered from a man aged 60 to 75 with renal cell carcinoma. CDR3 amino acids: CASSKRGDYRVYNQPQHF. CDR3 nucleotides: TGTGCCAGCAGCAAAAGAGGGGATTACAGGGTTTACAATCAGCCCCAGCATTTT.